The 3 T cell receptor beta chains listed next were all sequenced from one sample in a study of blood T cell repertoires in COVID-19. Produced via immunoSEQ multiplex PCR; TCRdb's table is partial and in-frame only. Found here are over 200,000 clones, more than 65% of them singletons; the top ten hold 7.9%. The sequenced sample consisted of peripheral blood. All receptors derive from an elderly woman with acute or convalescent COVID-19.

The chain uses TRBV6-1 and TRBJ1-5, with 11 bases aligning to TRBD1. Germline trimming cut 6 bases from V and 2 bases from J; bases unmatched to any gene: 3. The CDR3 covers 15 residues. The germline CDR1 and CDR2 sequences are MNHNS and SASEGT. The CDR3 region is CASRGQGARNQPQHF. Written as DNA, the CDR3 is TGTGCCAGCAGAGGACAGGGGGCGCGCAATCAGCCCCAGCATTTT.

The chain has TRBV18 and TRBJ1-1, with a possible D match to TRBD1 (5 bases). The CDR3 spans 15 residues. Trimming removed 3 bases at V and 0 bases at J, with 11 bases between. The germline V gene has CDR1 KGHSH and CDR2 LQKENI. The DNA of the CDR3 is TGTGCCAGCTCACCCAGCAGGGAGGTGAACACTGAAGCTTTCTTT. Its protein is CASSPSREVNTEAFF.

The rearrangement joins TRBV6-6 to TRBJ2-7; 12 nucleotides align to TRBD2. There are 19 residues in the CDR3. Trimming at V came to 6 bases and at J to 5 bases, leaving 20 bases not matched to a gene. Germline V CDR1 and CDR2: MNHNY, SVGAGI (reference sequence). This chain's CDR3 is CASRRFGGLTSGRAHEQYF. The CDR3 DNA reads TGTGCCAGCAGGCGATTTGGGGGACTGACTAGCGGGAGAGCCCACGAGCAGTACTTC.